This entry lists 14 T cell receptor beta chains sequenced from one sample in a study of shared clonotypes between healthy human individuals. Profiling relied on immunoSEQ multiplex PCR, and the TCRdb table lists in-frame clones only, not all of them. This table holds some 2,000,000 clones, 90% to 97% found once. Sequencing input: naive CD4+ T cells sorted from blood. Described subset: CD45RA+ positively selected. The receptors come from a man aged 18 to 29 in good health.

The chain combines TRBV5-6 with TRBJ2-2; the match to TRBD1 covers 9 bases. Trimming removed 0 bases from V and 0 bases from J; junction bases left unmatched: 0. This CDR3 comprises 16 residues. Germline-derived CDR1 and CDR2 are SGHDT and YYEEEE. The DNA of the CDR3 is TGTGCCAGCAGCTTGGGACAGGGGGCGAACACCGGGGAGCTGTTTTTT. Encoded protein: CASSLGQGANTGELFF.

This chain uses TRBV10-3 with TRBJ2-2; D could derive from TRBD1 or TRBD2 (5 bases each). V was cut by 8 bases and J by 2 bases, with 12 bases left in between. Per the germline V gene, CDR1 is ENHRY and CDR2 is SYGVKD. CDR3 length: 14 amino acids. The CDR3: CAIYGGPNTGELFF. In nucleotides, the CDR3 is TGTGCCATCTATGGGGGACCTAACACCGGGGAGCTGTTTTTT.

CDR3 nucleotides: TGCAGTGGGGTGGCAGGCAATGGCTACACCTTC. As protein: CSGVAGNGYTF. The rearrangement links TRBV20-1 to TRBJ1-2; D is unresolved. Germline CDR1 DFQATT, CDR2 SNEGSKA (reference sequence). The length of the CDR3 is 11 residues. Trimming stripped 7 bases from V and 6 bases from J, with 12 bases between.

Here the CDR3 reads CASSDGRINEKLFF. The CDR3 DNA follows: TGTGCCAGCAGTGATGGCAGGATTAATGAAAAACTGTTTTTT. The rearrangement links TRBV6-1 to TRBJ1-4; D gene uncertain. V shed 3 bases and J shed 4 bases, with 9 bases lying between them. The CDR3 is made up of 14 amino acids. The germline gives CDR1 MNHNS, CDR2 SASEGT.

The chain has TRBV5-6 and TRBJ1-1; D is unresolved. V was trimmed by 3 bases and J by 0 bases, leaving 15 bases between them. This CDR3 region has 16 residues. The germline CDR1 and CDR2 sequences are SGHDT and YYEEEE. Written as DNA, the CDR3 is TGTGCCAGCAGCTCACGCGGGATTCTCATGAACACTGAAGCTTTCTTT. It is translated as CASSSRGILMNTEAFF. Filled out from reference TRBV5-6 and TRBJ1-1, the complete variable domain reads DAGVTQSPTHLIKTRGQQVTLRCSPKSGHDTVSWYQQALGQGPQFIFQYYEEEERQRGNFPDRFSGHQFPNYSSELNVNALLLGDSALYLCASSSRGILMNTEAFFGQGTRLTVV.

The chain combines TRBV5-6 with TRBJ1-6, with 10 bases identical to TRBD1. The CDR3 consists of 16 residues. V lost 2 bases, J lost 6 bases, and 5 bases stayed unmatched. Germline CDR1 is SGHDT and CDR2 is YYEEEE. Written as DNA, the CDR3 is TGTGCCAGCAGCTTAGACAGGGGGCTTAGTAATTCACCCCTCCACTTT. Protein: CASSLDRGLSNSPLHF.

This clone occurred once. The chain joins TRBV4-3 to TRBJ2-2; 10 bases agree with TRBD1. Germline assignment: CDR1 LGHNA and CDR2 YSLEER. Trimming cost V 0 bases and J 5 bases; bases outside gene matches: 12. The CDR3 totals 19 residues. The CDR3 region is CASSQEGVRTGGATGELFF. The CDR3 coding sequence is TGCGCCAGCAGCCAAGAAGGTGTGAGGACAGGGGGTGCTACCGGGGAGCTGTTTTTT.

The chain combines TRBV29-1 with TRBJ2-2; a weak D match, TRBD2 (6 bases). Deletions cut 3 bases from V and 4 bases from J, with 9 bases between. CDR1 and CDR2 from the germline V gene are SQVTM and ANQGSEA. This CDR3 comprises 13 residues. CDR3 coding DNA: TGCAGCGTTGACCTGGGGGGCACCGGGGAGCTGTTTTTT. Translated: CSVDLGGTGELFF.

J is TRBJ2-3 and V is TRBV6-5; 7 bases match TRBD1. V lost 4 bases, J lost 11 bases, and 6 bases stayed unmatched. Germline assignment: CDR1 MNHEY and CDR2 SVGAGI. The CDR3 has 12 residues. As DNA, the CDR3 is TGTGCCAGCAGTTTGGACAGGCATATGCAGTATTTT. It is translated as CASSLDRHMQYF.

The rearrangement uses TRBV5-1 and TRBJ2-5, with D tentatively TRBD1 (7 bases). The CDR3 contains 15 residues. V lost 0 bases and J lost 5, with 14 bases in between. Germline lookup yields CDR1 SGHRS and CDR2 YFSETQ. The CDR3 DNA is TGCGCCAGCAGCTTGGCCGCGACAGGGAGGGAGACCCAGTACTTC. This codes for CASSLAATGRETQYF. Full variable domain (remainder filled in from reference TRBV5-1 and TRBJ2-5): KAGVTQTPRYLIKTRGQQVTLSCSPISGHRSVSWYQQTPGQGLQFLFEYFSETQRNKGNFPGRFSGRQFSNSRSEMNVSTLELGDSALYLCASSLAATGRETQYFGPGTRLLVL.

This rearrangement joins TRBV7-8 to TRBJ2-7; D may be TRBD1 (6 bases). This CDR3 comprises 15 residues. Trimming removed 3 bases from V and 3 bases from J, with 15 bases in between. Germline V lookup: CDR1 SGHVS, CDR2 FQNEAQ. This CDR3 is CASSFVTGAFYEQYF. CDR3 DNA sequence: TGTGCCAGCAGCTTTGTGACAGGAGCTTTCTACGAGCAGTACTTC.

The V and J genes are TRBV19 and TRBJ1-5; tentative D call: TRBD1 (6 bases). The CDR3 consists of 16 residues. The germline V gene has CDR1 LNHDA and CDR2 SQIVND (reference sequence). V was cut by 7 bases and J by 7 bases, with 23 bases left in between. The CDR3 sequence is CASMKGGQGLGQPQHF. The CDR3 nucleotides read TGTGCCAGTATGAAAGGGGGGCAGGGGCTAGGACAGCCCCAGCATTTT.

The chain is built from TRBV6-6 and TRBJ2-7, with TRBD1 matching 9 bases. Per the germline V gene, CDR1 is MNHNY and CDR2 is SVGAGI (reference sequence). V shed 6 bases, J shed 6 bases, and the junction held 9 bases outside the gene matches. The CDR3 is made up of 14 amino acids. DNA of the CDR3: TGTGCCAGCAGGCCCGGGACAGGGTATCTCGAGCAGTACTTC. It yields the protein CASRPGTGYLEQYF.

The chain combines TRBV11-2 with TRBJ2-7, with D uncertain. The CDR3 is 14 amino acids. The V gene lost 5 bases and the J gene lost 2 bases, with 13 bases spanning the gap. Per the germline V gene, CDR1 is SGHAT and CDR2 is FQNNGV. CDR3: CASSPRLGTYEQYF. The CDR3 region has the DNA TGTGCCAGCAGCCCCAGACTCGGAACCTACGAGCAGTACTTC.